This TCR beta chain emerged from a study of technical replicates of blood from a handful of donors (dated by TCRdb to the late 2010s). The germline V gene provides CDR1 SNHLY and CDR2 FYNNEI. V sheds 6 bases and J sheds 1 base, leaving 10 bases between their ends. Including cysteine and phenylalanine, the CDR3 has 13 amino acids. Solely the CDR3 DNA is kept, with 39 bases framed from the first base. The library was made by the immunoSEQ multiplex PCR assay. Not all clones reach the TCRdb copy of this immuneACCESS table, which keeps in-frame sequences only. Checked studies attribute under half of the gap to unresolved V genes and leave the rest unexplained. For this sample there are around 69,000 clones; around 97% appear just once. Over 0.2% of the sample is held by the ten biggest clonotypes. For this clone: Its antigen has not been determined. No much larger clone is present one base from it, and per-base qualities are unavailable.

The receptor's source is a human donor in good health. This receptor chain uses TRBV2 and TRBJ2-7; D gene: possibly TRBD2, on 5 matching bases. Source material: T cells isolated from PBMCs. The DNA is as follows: TGTGCCAGCAGAACCGAGGGATCCTACGAGCAGTACTTC. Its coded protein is CASRTEGSYEQYF.